This T cell receptor (beta chain) was identified in a study of cytomegalovirus exposure and HLA in healthy donors (dated by TCRdb to the late 2010s). About the investigation overall: According to an earlier analysis of several hundred of the donors, about 170 million T cells yielded some 110 million unique TCR beta sequences and roughly 280 Gb of sequence data. About 300 gigabases of sequencing data and around 87 million unique TCR sequences were included in an early release covering over 600 HLA-typed donors. Among the roughly 390 genotyped donors, around 81% belonged to the genetic ancestry cluster associated with self-reported Caucasian donors. The study aimed to test whether cataloging public T cell receptors could reveal signatures of past pathogen exposure. The T cell repertoires of roughly 660 subjects were profiled by immunosequencing and related to cytomegalovirus serostatus. In addition to the first cohort of roughly 670 subjects, a separate validation cohort of 130 or so different subjects was used. High-throughput TCR immunosequencing, statistical association of individual TCRs with disease status, and machine learning were combined to predict cytomegalovirus infection status. To study patterns of TCR occurrence, a later analysis re-analyzed previously published TCR beta repertoires from more than 550 donors and added high-resolution HLA genotyping. In the later analysis, no new phenotypic data were used to find candidate immune exposures; instead, reliance was placed on TCR beta sequences and their occurrence across donors. To decide whether each TCR beta V gene segment behaved as functional or pseudogenic, an earlier analysis of some 600 of the donors relied on high-throughput TCR beta sequencing. Donor age, sex, ethnicity and CMV serostatus were collected together with the repertoire data. Genome-wide SNP genotypes for about 60% of the roughly 700 donors were used in a later genetic analysis, which treated that subset as a discovery cohort. Every repertoire in the discovery cohort had been generated on one and the same sequencing platform. HLA typing covered class I and class II loci at four-digit resolution. The number of donors typed differed by locus, with roughly 620-640 for A, B, C, DRB1 and DQB1, 522 for DQA1, approximately 580 for DPA1, and about 450 for DPB1. About 5 DR-DQ haplotypes were handled as single units for association and clustering, since linkage in the cohort was strong. Among some 410 genotyped donors of the cohort, an average of roughly 230,000 unique TCR beta nucleotide sequences was sequenced per donor, of which about 18% were non-productive.

Here is what the overall study found, with its caveats: The study listed 164 TCR beta chains as associated with cytomegalovirus. A further reported finding was that TCR beta sequences accurately predicted the HLA-A and HLA-B alleles for most subjects in the first cohort. Because the 87-base-pair reads could not distinguish some IMGT-functional V segments, including TRBV6-2 and TRBV6-3, those segments were excluded. In vitro tests confirmed that a few of the cytomegalovirus-associated TCR beta chains recognize cytomegalovirus antigens. Roughly uniform sequencing depth across donors was assumed in presence/absence analyses, although this assumption may not hold. A cluster of highly shared sequence variants was judged likely to be a technical artifact of the sequencing pipeline. Only TCR beta chains were sequenced in this cohort, and the absence of alpha or paired-chain data limited detectable features. The classifier was reported to diagnose cytomegalovirus status with high specificity and sensitivity in both the original cohort and the validation cohort. Because HLA typing was unavailable for some donors at each locus, only the typed subset was used in association tests. Compared with equally common non-associated chains, HLA-associated TCR beta chains in a later analysis were more clonally expanded and had lower generation probabilities. A later analysis found that TCR association rates varied across HLA loci, with DRB1 alleles showing the most associated TCRs and HLA-C alleles the fewest. Specific HLA alleles were associated with 15,000 to 20,000 TCR beta sequences at a false discovery rate of 0.05 in a later analysis. The earlier analysis of some 560 of the donors excluded seventeen rarely observed V segments, including chromosome 9 orphons, because counts were too low. According to the authors, the approach could potentially be generalized to other disease states and immunological phenotypes. When HLA alleles, especially DR and DQ, strongly co-occurred, TCR associations were difficult to assign to individual alleles. Correlated functional status among segregating V segments might reflect linkage disequilibrium, but an unknown experimental factor could not be ruled out. V-gene and J-gene trimming of TCR beta chains was associated with a missense DCLRE1C variant in a later genetic analysis, and the association was replicated in an independent cohort. According to a later genetic analysis, donors in an Asian-associated ancestry cluster had fewer N-insertions in productive TCRs than the approximately 690-donor mean. In an earlier analysis of approximately 590 of the donors, most TCR beta V segments appeared in productive rearrangements about 90% or about 30% of the time, broadly matching IMGT annotations. Immune exposure information for the cohort was limited to CMV serostatus. A later analysis found that most CMV-associated TCR beta chains appeared HLA-restricted, with HLA associations seemingly driven largely by CMV exposure. A later analysis reported that several top co-occurrence clusters appeared linked to parvovirus B19, influenza, CMV and Epstein-Barr virus. Most TCR sequences were observed very rarely across donors, whereas some public TCRs were present in many individuals.

Germline trimming: 4 bases from V, 7 bases from J; junction bases outside gene matches: 10. CDR1 and CDR2, looked up from the germline V gene, are SGHRS and YFSETQ. From its cysteine to its phenylalanine, the CDR3 spans 14 amino acids. Of the read, only the CDR3 DNA is kept; its 42 bases are in frame from base 1. The library came from the immunoSEQ multiplex PCR assay. For the multiplex PCR, a mixture combining 60 forward primers for TCR Vbeta segments and 13 reverse primers for TCR Jbeta segments was used. The CDR3 region of rearranged TCR beta genes was amplified from genomic DNA with a multiplex PCR assay. On the Illumina HiSeq System, the amplified TCR beta libraries were sequenced as 87-base-pair reads. The study's processing was this. A later analysis tallied tens of millions of unique TCR beta chains across the 666 repertoires, and about 12 million of those chains were shared by two or more donors. Raw reads were error-corrected and collapsed into unique sequences by a nearest-neighbor algorithm in which closely related sequences were merged to remove PCR and sequencing errors. CDR3 sequences were aligned to IMGT reference sequences to assign V, D and J gene segments. Each retained sequence needed at least a six-nucleotide match to both a V gene segment and a J gene segment. A rearrangement counted as productive if the CDR3 had no stop codons and remained in frame with V and J, and every other rearrangement counted as non-productive. Following IMGT convention, CDR3 was defined as the stretch from the second conserved V-encoded cysteine to the conserved J-encoded phenylalanine. The earlier analysis of roughly 590 of the donors excluded any sequence lacking an unambiguous match to a single V gene segment. An earlier analysis of almost 600 of the donors classified V segments as functional when productive rearrangements were above 56.7% and as segregating when the standard deviation between donors was above 5%. A statistical classification framework was developed to diagnose cytomegalovirus status using the catalog of TCR beta chain sequences. A later analysis assigned V and J genes by comparing TCR nucleotide sequences with IMGT/GENE-DB human TR gene sequences. In a later analysis, CDR3 sequences and most-parsimonious VDJ recombination scenarios were assigned using the TCRdist pipeline. In a later analysis, every TCR beta chain was defined by the combination of its CDR3 amino acid sequence and its V-gene family, and reads without a unique V-gene family were dropped. As a way to deal with suspected cross-contamination and a sequencing artifact, a later analysis dropped 500 to 700 nucleotide sequences that were highly shared and had low generation probability. For each public chain, a later analysis derived a clonal expansion index from normalized ranks of inferred template counts within each repertoire. Generation probabilities in a later analysis came from a VDJ recombination model fitted to out-of-frame rearrangements, and those results were checked against IGoR. A later analysis scored TCR-TCR, TCR-HLA and TCR-CMV co-occurrence with hypergeometric tests, applying a repertoire-size bias correction to TCR pairs. A later analysis estimated false discovery rates by permuting HLA or CMV assignments 20 times. A later analysis grouped co-occurring TCRs with DBSCAN, adding TCRdist sequence similarity when clustering within HLA-allele-positive subsets. Co-occurrence clustering excluded repertoires with fewer than 30,000 or more than 120,000 public chains, plus five with anomalous nucleotide sharing. TCRdb's version of the immuneACCESS table is confined to in-frame rearrangements and falls short of the full clone set. An unresolved V gene accounts for under half of the shortfall where checked; the remainder is of unknown origin. V, J and clone size derive from that table, while D and trimming were established from the DNA sequence. The sample includes a few hundred thousand clones, with 75% to 90% observed a single time. Around 1% of the sample lies in the top ten.

With regard to this clone: It lacks a known antigen. Base qualities are not at hand, and no much larger clone is one base apart.

The cohort consisted of some 730 healthy bone marrow donors. At the time of sampling, all cohort members were nominally healthy, though unrecorded immune exposures were likely present. The donor was CMV seronegative and belonged to the group of approximately 320 seronegative cohort members. A peripheral blood sample was collected from each donor, and TCR beta sequencing was performed on peripheral blood mononuclear cells. The Qiagen DNeasy Blood Extraction Kit was used to extract genomic DNA from the blood cell samples. This TCR derives from a woman aged 18-29 years in good health and CMV-seronegative. The sequence joins TRBV5-1 to TRBJ2-5; 7 junctional bases match TRBD1. Sequenced sample: PBMCs. The DNA sequence is TGCGCCAGCAGCCCCGGGACAGCCTCCGGGACCCAGTACTTC. Its protein reads: CASSPGTASGTQYF.